This TCR beta chain appears in the sequencing data of a study of shared clonotypes between healthy human individuals (dated by TCRdb to 2018 to 2020). With respect to the entire study: The cohort comprised a couple of women and three men aged 18 to 49 years. For each donor, CD4 naive and CD4 memory were each given three plates, CD8 naive was given two plates, and CD8 memory was given one plate. Different laboratories and diverse techniques were used to prepare libraries and sequence TCR repertoires, to increase sequencing depth and limit assay-specific biases. To estimate repertoire size and how much clonotypes are shared between individuals, the study performed deep sequencing of blood TCR repertoires from a few healthy adults. Each donor's leukapheresis produced roughly between about 0.85 and 10 billion PBMCs.

According to the germline V gene (reference sequence), CDR1 reads LNHDA and CDR2 reads SQIVND. Relative to germline, V is 7 bases shorter and J is 0 bases shorter, with 10 bases between their ends. The CDR3 numbers 14 residues from cysteine through phenylalanine. Only CDR3 DNA remains: 42 bases, in frame from the first base. Using the deep immunoSEQ assay, multiplex PCR amplified TCR CDR3 regions from genomic DNA. For each cell subset, the extracted genomic DNA was distributed evenly across all wells of several immunoSEQ 96-well plates, and each plate served as one replicate. For sorted subsets, roughly 190 ng of genomic DNA, equivalent to roughly 33,000 T cell genomes, went into each replicate PCR. Purified libraries were measured with a Qubit 3.0 fluorometer, size-checked on a Bioanalyzer 2100, and measured again with the KAPA Library Quantification kit. Each immunoSEQ 96-well plate was sequenced on its own single-read 150-cycle Illumina NextSeq 550 flow cell. Processing in the source paper ran as follows. Because the immunoSEQ output held only junctional sequences and lacked quality scores, the filtering could not match the filtering applied to full-length reads. Sequences were annotated with PyIR, a Python wrapper for IgBLAST v1.9, using IMGT germline references to assign V/J genes and CDR3. Reads with weak V/J assignments (E-value above 1e-6), missing CDR3, stop codons, out-of-frame junctions, or ambiguous translated residues were removed. V3J clonotypes were defined as sequences sharing an identical inferred V gene, J gene, and CDR3 amino acid sequence. Percentage overlap between repertoires was calculated by dividing the number of shared unique clonotypes by the size of the smaller repertoire. Repertoire richness was assessed with RTK rarefaction, the Chao1 estimator, and Recon v2.1 estimates of unobserved clonotypes. OLGA was used to compute generation probabilities for all TCRbeta clonotypes that the gDNA method yielded from four donors. The clones in this table, taken by TCRdb from immuneACCESS, are in-frame only. Not every clone is retained; where verified, under half of the shortfall comes from an unresolved V gene, and the cause of the rest is unknown. V, J and clone size are taken as reported in that table, and D and trimming were inferred from the DNA itself. For this sample there are approximately 530,000 clones; roughly 95% appear just once. Around 0.067% of the sample is taken by the ten largest.

Points on this clone: Its antigen is not yet known. No base-level quality is on record; no much larger clone is a single base apart.

On the study overall, not on this receptor specifically: Compared with non-shared clonotypes, clonotypes shared by all four sorted-subset donors had higher generation probabilities. Larger estimated clonotype richness was generally found for naive subsets than for memory subsets. Across four donors, 5% to 6% of naive CD4, roughly 3.5% of naive CD8, about 2.3% of memory CD4, and approximately 0.42% of memory CD8 clonotypes were shared. Based on pairwise subsampling, the degree of clonotype sharing among donors was expected to be affected by sequencing depth. Sampling was restricted to blood, and TCR repertoires in tissues likely differ from the TCR repertoires found in blood. Because the study included a small number of donors, the genetic and exposure-history diversity represented was limited. Incomplete sequencing was indicated by rarefaction of sorted-subset datasets, despite the large sequencing depth.

The donors were healthy, HIV-negative adults with no recently reported acute infections or vaccinations. Every donor was a Caucasian adult residing in Nashville, Tennessee, USA. Magnetic negative selection was used to enrich CD4+ T cells, after which naive cells were positively selected on CD45RA and the negative fraction became the memory subset. Blood was collected by leukapheresis, and PBMCs were isolated by Ficoll-Histopaque density gradient centrifugation and then cryopreserved in liquid nitrogen vapor phase. Analytical flow cytometry was used to check the purity and quantity of every magnetically sorted T cell population. Genomic DNA was isolated from every sorted fraction and measured by UV absorbance on a Nanodrop 2000c.

The TCR was taken from a woman aged 25 to 45 in good health. Sequencing input: naive CD4+ T cells sorted from blood. Explained via the paper, the cell subset or site label denotes: CD45RA+ positively selected. The chain employs TRBV19 and TRBJ1-5, with the D gene uncertain. The CDR3 reads as follows: CASTVAASNQPQHF. Read as DNA, the sequence is TGTGCCAGTACTGTGGCAGCTAGCAATCAGCCCCAGCATTTT.